This T cell receptor beta chain stems from a study of T cells in Graves' hyperthyroidism and ophthalmopathy. Study-wide results and limits: Blood also carried most thyroid clonotypes expanded above 0.001.

Points on this clonotype: Its antigen is unknown.

The CDR3 is made up of 13 amino acids. Germline V gene sequence: CDR1 KGHDR, CDR2 SFDVKD. V was pared by 6 bases and J by 0 bases, with 8 bases between. Amplification yielded TCR beta CDR3 regions, with RNA transcripts as the source. Carried out on the TCR CDR3, a first-round RT-PCR used the HTBI primer set. TCRdb analysed the multiplex PCR reads with MiXCR anew, one entry per CDR3 protein. The sample lists roughly 300,000 distinct CDR3 sequences, around 25% occurring once. Material: blood. The chain has TRBV24-1 and TRBJ2-7; no firm D call. This clonotype was sampled from a man in his forties or fifties with Graves' hyperthyroidism that later progressed to Graves' ophthalmopathy. CDR3 protein: CATSPGVSYEQYF. CDR3 sequence (DNA): TGTGCCACCAGTCCAGGCGTCTCCTACGAGCAGTACTTC.